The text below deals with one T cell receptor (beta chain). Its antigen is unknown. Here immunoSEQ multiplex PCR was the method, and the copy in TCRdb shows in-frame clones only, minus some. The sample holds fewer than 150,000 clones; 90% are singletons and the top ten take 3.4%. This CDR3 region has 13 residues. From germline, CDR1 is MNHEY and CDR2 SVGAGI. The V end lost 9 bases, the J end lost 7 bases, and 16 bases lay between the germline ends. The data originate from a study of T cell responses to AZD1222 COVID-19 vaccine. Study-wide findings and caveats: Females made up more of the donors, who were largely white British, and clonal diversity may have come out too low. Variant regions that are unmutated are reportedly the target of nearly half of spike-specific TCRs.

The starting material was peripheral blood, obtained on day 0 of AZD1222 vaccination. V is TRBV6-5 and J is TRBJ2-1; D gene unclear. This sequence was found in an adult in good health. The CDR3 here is CASFQTGLNEQFF. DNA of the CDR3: TGTGCCAGTTTTCAGACCGGGCTTAATGAGCAGTTCTTC.